Shown below are 27 T cell receptor beta chains from a single sample sequenced in a study of long-term antiretroviral therapy in people with HIV. With survey level as its setting, the immunoSEQ assay was v3.0. Profiled with immunoSEQ multiplex PCR; TCRdb holds only in-frame clones, not every one. The data show tens of thousands of clones, around 82% seen once. The input for sequencing was unsorted PBMCs, taken 3 years after starting antiretroviral therapy. Source of these receptors: a man aged 40-50 years with HIV.

The chain combines TRBV7-9 with TRBJ2-5; D is tentatively TRBD1 or TRBD2 (5 bases each). V was shortened by 2 bases and J by 4 bases, with 14 bases between the two germline ends. The CDR3 runs 15 residues. Looked up from germline, CDR1 is SEHNR and CDR2 is FQNEAQ (reference sequence). This CDR3 reads CASSLRSRDGETQYF. DNA of the CDR3: TGTGCCAGCAGCTTAAGGAGCCGGGACGGAGAGACCCAGTACTTC.

This chain uses TRBV11-2 with TRBJ1-1; tentative D call: TRBD1 (5 bases). This CDR3 is built from 16 residues. The germline gives CDR1 SGHAT, CDR2 FQNNGV. The V and J ends lost 7 bases and 2 bases respectively, with 20 bases between them. The CDR3: CASTGRQGSRNTEAFF. DNA for the CDR3: TGTGCCAGCACCGGAAGGCAGGGCTCTAGAAACACTGAAGCTTTCTTT.

The chain couples TRBV14 to TRBJ2-5; unclear D gene. The CDR3 has 15 amino acids. Germline V gene sequence: CDR1 SGHDN, CDR2 FVKESK. Trimming removed 0 bases from V and 5 bases from J, with 13 bases in between. The chain's CDR3 is CASSQDRARAETQYF. For the CDR3, the DNA is TGTGCCAGCAGCCAAGACCGGGCCCGGGCGGAGACCCAGTACTTC.

The J gene is TRBJ1-2, the V gene TRBV7-2, with 7 bases fitting TRBD1. The V gene end was trimmed by 5 bases and the J gene end by 7 bases; junction bases not matched to a gene: 13. Per the germline V gene, CDR1 is SGHTA and CDR2 is FQGNSA. The CDR3 contains 15 residues. The DNA of the CDR3 is TGTGCCAGCAGCCATAGGGGGCAGCCCCTCGGTGGCTACACCTTC. Protein: CASSHRGQPLGGYTF.

The chain combines TRBV29-1 with TRBJ2-3, with 15 bases lining up with TRBD2. The CDR3 loop spans 16 amino acids. Germline V lookup: CDR1 SQVTM, CDR2 ANQGSEA. V dropped 3 bases and J dropped 6; count of bases not matched to a gene: 7. Here the CDR3 reads CSVEGLAGGSSDTQYF. The CDR3 region has the DNA TGCAGCGTTGAGGGACTAGCGGGGGGCAGTAGTGATACGCAGTATTTT.

This sequence joins TRBV6-6 and TRBJ1-2; D may be TRBD1 (6 bases). The germline V gene encodes CDR1 MNHNY and CDR2 SVGAGI (reference sequence). The V gene lost 0 bases and the J gene lost 6 bases, with 17 bases spanning the gap. The CDR3 is 16 amino acids. Here the CDR3 reads CASSYSTWTVGDGYTF. The CDR3 region has the DNA TGTGCCAGCAGTTACTCTACTTGGACAGTTGGTGATGGCTACACCTTC.

This clone was seen just once. The gene calls are TRBV9 and TRBJ1-3; 7 positions match TRBD1. Germline loops: CDR1 SGDLS, CDR2 YYNGEE. This CDR3 has 17 amino acids. Trimming removed 3 bases from V and 0 bases from J; junction bases left unmatched: 9. The chain's CDR3 is CASSGRSGTASGNTIYF. CDR3 DNA sequence: TGTGCCAGCAGCGGCCGATCCGGGACAGCCTCTGGAAACACCATATATTTT.

The chain combines TRBV9 with TRBJ2-7; D unclear. This CDR3 is built from 14 residues. V was cut by 4 bases and J by 3 bases, with 14 bases left in between. CDR1 and CDR2 (germline): SGDLS, YYNGEE. CDR3 loop: CASSPRTDFYEQYF. As DNA, the CDR3 is TGTGCCAGCAGCCCCCGGACGGATTTCTACGAGCAGTACTTC.

The genes are TRBV6-5 and TRBJ2-5; D tentatively reads TRBD1 or TRBD2 (6 bases each). The germline V gene has CDR1 MNHEY and CDR2 SVGAGI. The ends were cut back, 0 bases at V and 5 bases at J, with 16 bases in the middle. The CDR3 contains 16 residues. In nucleotides, the CDR3 is TGTGCCAGCAGTTACTCGAGTGGCAGGGGAGGCGAGACCCAGTACTTC. This sequence encodes CASSYSSGRGGETQYF.

The CDR3 is CASSLEQGNTIYF. The CDR3 nucleotides are TGTGCCAGCAGCTTGGAACAGGGAAACACCATATATTTT. This chain joins TRBV7-9 and TRBJ1-3; D is ambiguous. The V end was cut by 3 bases, the J end by 4 bases, with 7 bases between. CDR1 SEHNR and CDR2 FQNEAQ come from the germline V gene (reference sequence). The CDR3 is made up of 13 amino acids.

The chain links TRBV2 to TRBJ1-2; D gene ambiguous. The CDR3 contains 14 residues. Trimming took off 4 bases at V and 2 bases at J, with 11 bases between the two ends. Germline V gene sequence: CDR1 SNHLY, CDR2 FYNNEI. The CDR3 bases are TGTGCCAGCAGTGGGTACAGCACGAACTATGGCTACACCTTC. This translates into CASSGYSTNYGYTF. The whole variable domain, remainder taken from reference TRBV2 and TRBJ1-2, is EPEVTQTPSHQVTQMGQEVILRCVPISNHLYFYWYRQILGQKVEFLVSFYNNEISEKSEIFDDQFSVERPDGSNFTLKIRSTKLEDSAMYFCASSGYSTNYGYTFGSGTRLTVV.

This chain connects TRBV6-1 to TRBJ1-5; D might be TRBD1 (5 bases). This CDR3 is built from 15 residues. Germline V gene lookup returns CDR1 MNHNS and CDR2 SASEGT. The V gene lost 6 bases and the J gene lost 0 bases, with 12 bases spanning the gap. The chain's CDR3 is CASSLTDFSNQPQHF. CDR3 nucleotides: TGTGCCAGCAGCCTGACAGATTTTAGCAATCAGCCCCAGCATTTT.

This clone was detected only a few times. The chain joins TRBV5-6 to TRBJ2-1, with 7 bases aligning to TRBD1. The CDR3 covers 14 residues. The V gene end was trimmed by 2 bases and the J gene end by 5 bases; junction bases not matched to a gene: 4. Germline CDR1 is SGHDT and CDR2 is YYEEEE. CDR3 region: CASSFGQENNEQFF. As DNA, the CDR3 is TGTGCCAGCAGCTTCGGACAGGAAAACAATGAGCAGTTCTTC.

This sequence joins TRBV30 and TRBJ1-1; unclear D gene. The CDR3 is 13 residues long. The V and J ends lost 3 bases and 0 bases respectively, with 8 bases between them. Germline V lookup: CDR1 GTSNPN, CDR2 SVGIG (reference sequence). The CDR3 DNA sequence: TGTGCCTGGAGCCCACAAATGAACACTGAAGCTTTCTTT. It is translated as CAWSPQMNTEAFF.

In this sample, this clone turned up once. This chain joins TRBV30 and TRBJ2-5; D gene uncertain. The ends were cut back, 0 bases at V and 2 bases at J, with 13 bases in the middle. CDR1 and CDR2 (germline): GTSNPN, SVGIG (reference sequence). CDR3 size: 15 residues. The CDR3 spells CAWSVKAKLQETQYF. CDR3 nucleotide sequence: TGTGCCTGGAGTGTAAAGGCGAAACTACAAGAGACCCAGTACTTC.

V gene TRBV7-8 combines with J gene TRBJ2-7; unclear D gene. Trimming left V 1 base short and J 3 bases short, with 10 bases between. CDR1 and CDR2 (germline): SGHVS, FQNEAQ. The CDR3 runs to 14 residues. The CDR3 sequence: CASSLEASFYEQYF. The CDR3 DNA follows: TGTGCCAGCAGCTTAGAGGCCAGTTTCTACGAGCAGTACTTC.

This rearrangement joins TRBV6-1 to TRBJ2-5; tentative D call: TRBD1 (6 bases). The germline V and J ends were trimmed by 2 bases and 6 bases, with 10 bases remaining between them. CDR1 MNHNS and CDR2 SASEGT come from the germline V gene. The CDR3 runs 13 residues. CDR3 residues: CASSESDRQTQYF. CDR3 DNA: TGTGCCAGCAGTGAATCTGACAGGCAGACCCAGTACTTC.

J is TRBJ2-3 and V is TRBV6-1, with TRBD1 as a possible D gene (6 bases). Trimming took off 3 bases at V and 4 bases at J, with 14 bases between the two ends. Germline loops: CDR1 MNHNS, CDR2 SASEGT. CDR3 length: 15 residues. CDR3 nucleotides: TGTGCCAGCAGTGAGTCGGACAGCAGCGCAGATACGCAGTATTTT. Translation gives CASSESDSSADTQYF.

The rearrangement uses TRBV11-2 and TRBJ2-7; TRBD2 matches 10 bases. CDR1 is SGHAT, CDR2 FQNNGV, per germline. The V gene end was trimmed by 5 bases and the J gene end by 2 bases; junction bases not matched to a gene: 9. This CDR3 spans 16 amino acids. In DNA form, the CDR3 reads TGTGCCAGCAGCCACCCGGGACTAGCGATTACCTACGAGCAGTACTTC. As protein: CASSHPGLAITYEQYF. The variable domain in full, completed from reference TRBV11-2 and TRBJ2-7, reads EAGVAQSPRYKIIEKRQSVAFWCNPISGHATLYWYQQILGQGPKLLIQFQNNGVVDDSQLPKDRFSAERLKGVDSTLKIQPAKLEDSAVYLCASSHPGLAITYEQYFGPGTRLTVT.

CDR3 loop: CASSVGQRHTGELFF. CDR3 nucleotide sequence: TGTGCCAGCAGCGTCGGCCAACGGCACACCGGGGAGCTGTTTTTT. The V gene is TRBV9, the J gene TRBJ2-2; the D is unclear. V was shortened by 2 bases and J by 3 bases, with 11 bases between the two germline ends. CDR1 is SGDLS and CDR2 is YYNGEE in the germline V gene. The CDR3 loop spans 15 amino acids.

This clone was seen only a few times. This chain links TRBV5-1 with TRBJ2-4; 12 bases are a match to TRBD2. Germline V gene lookup returns CDR1 SGHRS and CDR2 YFSETQ. CDR3 length: 19 amino acids. After removal of 4 bases from V and 6 bases from J, the junction contained 17 bases not matched to a gene. The CDR3 loop is CASSLTSSGGAGWRNIQYF. CDR3 nucleotides: TGCGCCAGCAGCCTAACCTCTAGCGGGGGGGCCGGGTGGAGAAACATTCAGTACTTC.

The CDR3 DNA reads TGTGCCAGCAGCTCGGACAGAACGAACACCGGGGAGCTGTTTTTT. Its protein product is CASSSDRTNTGELFF. The chain combines TRBV11-3 with TRBJ2-2, with a possible D match to TRBD1 (6 bases). Germline V CDR1 and CDR2: SGHNT, YENEEA. V dropped 4 bases and J dropped 0 bases, with 9 bases sitting between them. The CDR3 has 15 residues.

This chain's CDR3 is CASSFSGVQPQHF. The CDR3 region has the DNA TGTGCCAGCAGTTTTTCTGGTGTACAGCCCCAGCATTTT. This chain joins TRBV27 and TRBJ1-5; D unresolved. The V gene's germline CDR1 is MNHEY and CDR2 SMNVEV (reference sequence). The CDR3 spans 13 residues. Trimming took off 3 bases at V and 7 bases at J, with 10 bases between the two ends.

The chain employs TRBV5-1 and TRBJ2-7, with D tentatively TRBD2 (8 bases). V lost 0 bases, J lost 2 bases, and 24 bases lay in between. CDR1 is SGHRS and CDR2 is YFSETQ in the germline V gene. The CDR3 totals 19 residues. The CDR3 nucleotides read TGCGCCAGCAGCTTGGTCGGGAGGGACAGTGTGACTTTAACCTACGAGCAGTACTTC. Protein: CASSLVGRDSVTLTYEQYF.

The chain combines TRBV18 with TRBJ1-1; TRBD1 might be the D (6 bases). Trimming pared 5 bases from V and 4 bases from J, leaving 14 bases between. Per germline, CDR1 KGHSH and CDR2 LQKENI. The CDR3 covers 14 residues. CDR3 sequence: CASSGFTGSTEAFF. In DNA form, the CDR3 reads TGTGCCAGCTCAGGCTTTACAGGGAGCACTGAAGCTTTCTTT.

V is TRBV2 and J is TRBJ1-1, with 11 bases aligning to TRBD1. The germline gives CDR1 SNHLY, CDR2 FYNNEI. Trimming cost V 5 bases and J 6 bases; bases outside gene matches: 5. This CDR3 contains 14 residues. The CDR3 DNA follows: TGTGCCAGCAGTAGGACAGGGGGCGCGCCTGAAGCTTTCTTT. Protein product: CASSRTGGAPEAFF.

The CDR3 sequence: CASGTSGSTGELFF. The CDR3 region has the DNA TGTGCCAGCGGGACTAGCGGGAGCACCGGGGAGCTGTTTTTT. The chain uses TRBV28 and TRBJ2-2; TRBD2 agrees at 14 bases. The ends lost 8 bases at V and 4 bases at J; junction bases unmatched: 0. The CDR3 is 14 residues long. Per germline, CDR1 MDHEN and CDR2 SYDVKM.